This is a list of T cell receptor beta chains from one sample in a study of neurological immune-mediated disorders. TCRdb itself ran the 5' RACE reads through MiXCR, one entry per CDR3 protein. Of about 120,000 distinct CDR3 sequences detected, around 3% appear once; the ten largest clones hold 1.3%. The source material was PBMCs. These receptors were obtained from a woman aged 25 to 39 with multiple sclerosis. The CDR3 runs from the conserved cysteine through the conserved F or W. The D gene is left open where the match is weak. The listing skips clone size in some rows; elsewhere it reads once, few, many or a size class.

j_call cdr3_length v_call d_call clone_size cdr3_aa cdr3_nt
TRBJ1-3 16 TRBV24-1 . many CATSDCQRETGNTIYF TGTGCCACCAGTGATTGTCAACGGGAAACTGGAAACACCATATATTTT
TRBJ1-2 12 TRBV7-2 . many CASSFARSGYTF TGTGCCAGCAGCTTTGCACGGAGTGGCTACACCTTC
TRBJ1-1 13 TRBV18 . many CASSPRGAQEAFF TGTGCCAGCTCACCCCGGGGGGCTCAGGAAGCTTTCTTT
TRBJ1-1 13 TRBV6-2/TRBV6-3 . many CASSYRQSTEAFF TGTGCCAGCAGTTACCGACAGAGCACTGAAGCTTTCTTT
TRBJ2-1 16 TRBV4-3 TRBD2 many CASSHDSGSLGNEQFF TGCGCCAGCAGCCACGACAGCGGGAGTCTTGGGAATGAGCAGTTCTTC
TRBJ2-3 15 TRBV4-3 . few CASSQVGTSTDTQYF TGCGCCAGCAGCCAAGTGGGGACTAGCACAGATACGCAGTATTTT
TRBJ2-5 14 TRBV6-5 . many CASSSTGRTETQYF TGTGCCAGCAGTTCGACAGGGAGGACAGAGACCCAGTACTTC
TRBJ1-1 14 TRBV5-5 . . CASSFRWGGTEAFF TGTGCCAGCAGCTTCCGGTGGGGAGGCACTGAAGCTTTCTTT
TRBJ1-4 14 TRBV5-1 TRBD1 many CASSFGDSHEKLFF TGCGCCAGCAGCTTTGGGGACAGTCATGAAAAACTGTTTTTT
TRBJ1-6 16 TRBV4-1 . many CASSPRDMGENSPLHF TGCGCCAGCAGCCCCCGGGACATGGGAGAAAATTCACCCCTCCACTTT
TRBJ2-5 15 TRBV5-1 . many CASSLGRAYQETQYF TGCGCCAGCAGCCTAGGACGGGCGTACCAAGAGACCCAGTACTTC
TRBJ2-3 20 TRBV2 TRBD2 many CASRLFWRGGPRSDTDTQYF TGTGCCAGCAGGCTGTTCTGGCGGGGGGGTCCTAGATCGGACACAGATACGCAGTATTTT
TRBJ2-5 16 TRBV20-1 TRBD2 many CSAISGTSGREETQYF TGCAGTGCTATTTCCGGGACTAGCGGGAGGGAAGAGACCCAGTACTTC
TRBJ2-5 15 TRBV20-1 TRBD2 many CSARDMGGTGETQYF TGCAGTGCTAGAGATATGGGGGGGACGGGAGAGACCCAGTACTTC
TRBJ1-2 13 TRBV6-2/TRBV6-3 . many CASSYQGRARYTF TGTGCCAGCAGTTATCAGGGGCGGGCTCGCTACACCTTC
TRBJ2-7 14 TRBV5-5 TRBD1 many CASSSTGADYEQYF TGTGCCAGCAGCTCCACAGGGGCCGACTACGAGCAGTACTTC
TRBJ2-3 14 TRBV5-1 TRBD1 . CASRDRVSTDTQYF TGCGCCAGTCGGGACAGGGTGAGCACAGATACGCAGTATTTT
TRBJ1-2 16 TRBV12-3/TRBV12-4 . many CASTPGYKFLNYGYTF TGTGCCAGCACCCCCGGGTACAAGTTTTTAAACTATGGCTACACCTTC
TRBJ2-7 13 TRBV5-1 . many CASSIESSYEQYF TGCGCCAGCAGCATTGAATCCTCCTACGAGCAGTACTTC
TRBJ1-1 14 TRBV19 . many CATEGRGGSTEAFF TGTGCCACCGAAGGTAGGGGAGGAAGCACTGAAGCTTTCTTT
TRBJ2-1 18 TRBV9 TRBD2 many CASSVDTLADKKYNEQFF TGTGCCAGCAGCGTAGATACCCTAGCGGACAAAAAGTACAATGAGCAGTTCTTC